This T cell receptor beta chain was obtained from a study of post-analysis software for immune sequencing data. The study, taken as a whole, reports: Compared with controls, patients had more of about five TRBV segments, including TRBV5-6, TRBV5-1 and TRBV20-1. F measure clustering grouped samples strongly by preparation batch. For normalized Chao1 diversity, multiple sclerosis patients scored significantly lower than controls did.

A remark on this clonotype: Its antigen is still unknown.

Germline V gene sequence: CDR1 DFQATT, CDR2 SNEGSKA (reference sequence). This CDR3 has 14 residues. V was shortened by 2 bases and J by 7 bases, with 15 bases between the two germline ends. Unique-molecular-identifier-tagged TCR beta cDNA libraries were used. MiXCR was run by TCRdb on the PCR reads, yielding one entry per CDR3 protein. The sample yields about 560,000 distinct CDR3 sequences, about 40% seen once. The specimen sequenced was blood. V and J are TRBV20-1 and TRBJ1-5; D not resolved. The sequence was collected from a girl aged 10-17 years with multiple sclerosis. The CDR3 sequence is CSARRAGGRQPQHF. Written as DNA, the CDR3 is TGCAGTGCTAGAAGGGCAGGCGGGCGCCAGCCCCAGCATTTT.